This paragraph covers one T cell receptor beta chain sequence. Profiled with immunoSEQ multiplex PCR; TCRdb holds only in-frame clones, not every one. The data show 53,000 or so clones, roughly 88% seen once. Germline CDR1 MNHEY, CDR2 SMNVEV (reference sequence). The CDR3 has 15 amino acids. Trimming took 0 bases from V and 6 from J; bases not matched to a gene: 6. This entry comes from a study of OX40 agonist ivuxolimab in advanced cancers. Source: CD4+ or CD8+ T cells sorted from blood, taken in a trial of the OX40 agonist ivuxolimab. This chain joins TRBV27 and TRBJ2-7, with 9 bases aligning to TRBD1. The TCR comes from an adult with an advanced solid tumor such as melanoma, head and neck, liver or kidney cancer. The CDR3 spells CASSLSPQGASEQYF. The CDR3 DNA is TGTGCCAGCAGTTTATCCCCACAGGGGGCCTCCGAGCAGTACTTC.